Presented here are 3 T cell receptor beta chains from one specimen sequenced in a study of PD-L1 blockade in urothelial cancer. Stated time point: pretreatment peripheral blood. Sequenced by immunoSEQ multiplex PCR; TCRdb stores in-frame clones only, minus some. The sample holds roughly 67,000 clones, about 86% seen once. The sample was PBMCs, taken around atezolizumab (anti-PD-L1) treatment. These receptors were taken from a man in his 60s with urothelial cancer.

This chain's CDR3 is CASSSPGQGLDGYTF. CDR3 nucleotides: TGTGCCAGCAGTTCCCCTGGACAGGGTTTAGATGGCTACACCTTC. V is TRBV27 and J is TRBJ1-2; 8 nucleotides match TRBD1. Trimming removed 4 bases from V and 6 bases from J; junction bases left unmatched: 10. There are 15 residues in the CDR3. The germline V gene has CDR1 MNHEY and CDR2 SMNVEV (reference sequence).

CDR3 nucleotides: TGTGCCAGCAGCTCCTCCCCAGAGACCCAGTACTTC. This sequence encodes CASSSSPETQYF. The rearrangement links TRBV9 to TRBJ2-5; no clear D. The CDR3 is made up of 12 amino acids. Trimming removed 4 bases at V and 4 bases at J, with 8 bases between. CDR1 is SGDLS, CDR2 YYNGEE, per germline.

The rearrangement joins TRBV28 to TRBJ1-1, with D maybe TRBD1 (5 bases). CDR1 and CDR2 from the germline V gene are MDHEN and SYDVKM. This CDR3 has 12 residues. V dropped 3 bases and J dropped 11 bases, with 13 bases sitting between them. CDR3 sequence (DNA): TGTGCCAGCAGTTTGCAGGGTAAGAAGGCTTTCTTT. It yields the protein CASSLQGKKAFF.